This is a list of T cell receptor beta chains from one sample in a study of vaccination and CD4 T cells after COVID-19. TCRdb analysed the PCR reads with MiXCR anew, one entry per CDR3 protein. This table has just under 20,000 distinct CDR3 sequences, 44% appearing once. These receptors' antigens are unknown. The material sequenced was CD4+ T cells from blood, cultured in vitro, taken before SARS-CoV-2 vaccination. The origin of the receptors is a human donor who had recovered from COVID-19. Each CDR3 is given with its conserved first and last residue. The D gene is left open where the match is weak. For some rows the clone size is stated as once, few or many, or as a class when expanded; others skip it.

TRBJ2-7	TRBD1	NA	TRBV5-5	TGTGCCAGCAGCTTGGCCTCAGGGGGCCCCTACGAGCAGTACTTC	CASSLASGGPYEQYF
TRBJ1-2	TRBD1	few	TRBV5-4	TGTGCCAGCAGCGCGGACAGGGCCGGCGGCTACACCTTC	CASSADRAGGYTF
TRBJ1-2	NA	NA	TRBV20-1	TGCAGTGGTCGCTCACCGGGGGGGGAGGATGGCTACACCTTC	CSGRSPGGEDGYTF
TRBJ1-4	NA	NA	TRBV28	TGTGCCAGCAGTTCTTTAGTGGCAACTAATGAAAAACTGTTTTTT	CASSSLVATNEKLFF
TRBJ2-3	TRBD1	few	TRBV24-1	TGTGCCACCAGTGACCGGACAGGGGCTAGCACAGATACGCAGTATTTT	CATSDRTGASTDTQYF
TRBJ2-2	NA	NA	TRBV11-2	TGTGCCAGCAGCCTTACAGGGTCACCCGGGGAGCTGTTTTTT	CASSLTGSPGELFF
TRBJ1-2	TRBD1	few	TRBV6-1	TGTGCCAGCAGTGACCGGGACAGGGACCACTATGGCTACACCTTC	CASSDRDRDHYGYTF
TRBJ2-4	TRBD2	NA	TRBV12-3/TRBV12-4	TGTGCCAGCACCGGGGGGAACATTCAGTACTTC	CASTGGNIQYF
TRBJ1-1	TRBD1	few	TRBV10-3	TGTGCCATCAGTGACAGGGGGCGCGACACTGAAGCTTTCTTT	CAISDRGRDTEAFF
TRBJ1-1	TRBD1	NA	TRBV27	TGTGCCAGCAGTTTACACAGGGGGCTGGGGACTGAAGCTTTCTTT	CASSLHRGLGTEAFF
TRBJ2-2	TRBD1	NA	TRBV29-1	TGCAGCGTTCAACAGGGGCCCCCCACCGGGGAGCTGTTTTTT	CSVQQGPPTGELFF
TRBJ2-7	NA	NA	TRBV6-2/TRBV6-3	TGTGCCAGCAGGGGACCCTGGGGGACTCACGCCTCCTACGAGCAGTACTTC	CASRGPWGTHASYEQYF
TRBJ1-2	NA	NA	TRBV28	TGTGCCGTGGAATACAGGGAGACTAACTATGGCTACACCTTC	CAVEYRETNYGYTF
TRBJ1-2	NA	few	TRBV20-1	TGCAGTGCTAGAGGGGCAGGCTATGGCTACACCTTC	CSARGAGYGYTF
TRBJ2-2	TRBD2	NA	TRBV29-1	TGCAGCGTTGCTAGCGGGAGAACGGGAAACACCGGGGAGCTGTTTTTT	CSVASGRTGNTGELFF